Below, one T cell receptor (beta chain) is given with its context. This record comes from a study of OX40 agonist ivuxolimab in advanced cancers. The method was immunoSEQ multiplex PCR; TCRdb's version includes in-frame clones alone and lacks a portion of them. The data hold some 52,000 clones, with approximately 88% observed a single time. Germline V gene lookup returns CDR1 SGHDT and CDR2 YYEEEE. Trimming took off 4 bases at V and 0 bases at J, with 10 bases between the two ends. There are 15 residues in the CDR3. V and J are TRBV5-6 and TRBJ1-4; D possibly corresponds to TRBD1 (5 bases). The clonotype comes from an adult with an advanced solid tumor such as melanoma, head and neck, liver or kidney cancer. Sequences were derived from CD4+ or CD8+ T cells sorted from blood, sampled in a trial of the OX40 agonist ivuxolimab. The CDR3 DNA follows: TGTGCCAGCAGCCCAGCAGGGTCAACTAATGAAAAACTGTTTTTT. It yields the protein CASSPAGSTNEKLFF.